The 25 T cell receptor beta chains below come from one sample, sequenced in a study of control samples from healthy donors and cancer patients. The method was immunoSEQ multiplex PCR; TCRdb's version includes in-frame clones alone and lacks a portion of them. Of 110,000 to 150,000 clones in the sample, roughly 89% are singletons; the top ten hold over 4%. Sequenced input: blood. The receptors were gathered from a man aged 25 to 40 in good health.

The chain employs TRBV19 and TRBJ2-7, with TRBD1 as a possible D gene (5 bases). The V gene lost 2 bases and the J gene lost 3 bases, with 14 bases spanning the gap. The V gene's germline CDR1 is LNHDA and CDR2 SQIVND (reference sequence). CDR3 length: 15 residues. CDR3 sequence (DNA): TGTGCCAGTAGTATACAGGGTGGGGTGGGCTACGAGCAGTACTTC. Its translation: CASSIQGGVGYEQYF.

V and J are TRBV5-5 and TRBJ2-7; D is perhaps TRBD1 (6 bases). V lost 3 bases, J lost 5 bases, and 12 bases lay in between. Germline-derived CDR1 and CDR2 are SGHKS and YYEKEE (reference sequence). The CDR3 is made up of 13 amino acids. The CDR3: CASSSTGLHEQYF. Here the CDR3 DNA reads TGTGCCAGCAGCTCAACAGGGCTCCACGAGCAGTACTTC.

This chain connects TRBV12-3 or TRBV12-4 to TRBJ1-2; D not resolved. V lost 5 bases and J lost 8, with 15 bases in between. The CDR3 is 13 amino acids. CDR3: CASSPSFPPGYTF. The CDR3 DNA reads TGTGCCAGCAGTCCATCCTTCCCCCCCGGCTACACCTTC.

V and J are TRBV2 and TRBJ1-2; D possibly corresponds to TRBD1 (5 bases). Trimming shortened V by 2 bases and J by 4 bases, and 8 bases separated the two germline ends. The germline gives CDR1 SNHLY, CDR2 FYNNEI. There are 13 residues in the CDR3. For the CDR3, the DNA is TGTGCCAGCAGTGAACGGGGGGGCTATGGCTACACCTTC. Amino acids: CASSERGGYGYTF.

CDR3 nucleotides: TGTGCCAGTAGTCGGGCGGGCGGGGAGCTGTTTTTT. Translated: CASSRAGGELFF. The V and J genes are TRBV19 and TRBJ2-2, with D tentatively TRBD2 (5 bases). V was trimmed by 5 bases and J by 7 bases, leaving 8 bases between them. Germline CDR1 LNHDA, CDR2 SQIVND (reference sequence). The CDR3 has 12 residues.

The V call is TRBV3-1 (or the pseudogene TRBV3-2), the J call TRBJ1-2; 9 nucleotides agree with TRBD1. The V segment lost 3 bases and the J segment 5 bases; nucleotides outside the gene matches: 7. The CDR3 contains 15 residues. Germline-derived CDR1 and CDR2 are LGHDT and YNNKEL (reference sequence). CDR3 in DNA: TGTGCCAGCAGCCAGAGAACAGGGGGCCGATATGGCTACACCTTC. It specifies CASSQRTGGRYGYTF.

This clone was counted a few times. The chain carries TRBV28 and TRBJ1-2; D gene uncertain. CDR1 is MDHEN and CDR2 is SYDVKM in the germline V gene. The CDR3 has 13 amino acids. V was pared by 3 bases and J by 14 bases, with 19 bases between. The chain's CDR3 is CASSLTQDLSSTF. CDR3 bases: TGTGCCAGCAGTTTGACCCAGGATCTTTCGAGTACCTTC.

The chain joins TRBV9 to TRBJ2-3, with a tentative D call TRBD1 (6 bases). Trimming removed 1 base at V and 4 bases at J, with 7 bases between. From germline, CDR1 is SGDLS and CDR2 YYNGEE. The CDR3 is 13 residues long. CDR3 region: CASSVKGADTQYF. Here the CDR3 DNA reads TGTGCCAGCAGCGTAAAGGGGGCAGATACGCAGTATTTT.

This clone was recorded once. V is TRBV4-3 and J is TRBJ2-2; D ambiguous. V was clipped by 0 bases and J by 6 bases, with 5 bases between them. The germline gives CDR1 LGHNA, CDR2 YSLEER. The CDR3 consists of 13 residues. In DNA, the CDR3 is TGCGCCAGCAGCCAAGACCCGGCCGGGGAGCTGTTTTTT. Residues: CASSQDPAGELFF.

The chain carries TRBV19 and TRBJ1-2; 7 bases agree with TRBD1. There are 15 residues in the CDR3. With 7 bases clipped from V and 4 bases from J, the junction kept 12 bases outside the gene matches. In germline, CDR1 is LNHDA, CDR2 SQIVND (reference sequence). CDR3 amino acids: CASTTDRAPIYGYTF. CDR3 bases: TGTGCCAGTACCACAGACAGGGCCCCGATCTATGGCTACACCTTC.

The chain has TRBV7-9 and TRBJ1-5; no clear D gene. Trimming removed 3 bases from V and 2 bases from J, with 8 bases in between. This CDR3 has 14 residues. The germline CDR1 and CDR2 sequences are SEHNR and FQNEAQ (reference sequence). The DNA of the CDR3 is TGTGCCAGCAGCTTCCGGGAGGGCAATCAGCCCCAGCATTTT. Encoded protein: CASSFREGNQPQHF.

The chain couples TRBV19 to TRBJ2-2; unclear D gene. Trimming removed 3 bases at V and 3 bases at J, with 17 bases between. CDR1 and CDR2 (germline): LNHDA, SQIVND (reference sequence). The CDR3 extends over 17 amino acids. CDR3 nucleotides: TGTGCCAGTAGTATTAGTGGGCAGATTAGTTACACCGGGGAGCTGTTTTTT. It translates to CASSISGQISYTGELFF.

The rearrangement links TRBV18 to TRBJ1-2; D is possibly TRBD1 (6 bases). The CDR3 covers 15 residues. CDR1 is KGHSH and CDR2 is LQKENI in the germline V gene. The ends were cut back, 2 bases at V and 2 bases at J, with 12 bases in the middle. CDR3 region: CASSPMGGINYGYTF. CDR3 nucleotide sequence: TGTGCCAGCTCACCAATGGGGGGCATCAACTATGGCTACACCTTC. Full variable domain (outside the CDR3, taken from reference TRBV18 and TRBJ1-2): NAGVMQNPRHLVRRRGQEARLRCSPMKGHSHVYWYRQLPEEGLKFMVYLQKENIIDESGMPKERFSAEFPKEGPSILRIQQVVRGDSAAYFCASSPMGGINYGYTFGSGTRLTVV.

This clone was seen once. The genes are TRBV20-1 and TRBJ1-3; no definite D call. Germline V lookup: CDR1 DFQATT, CDR2 SNEGSKA (reference sequence). The V end lost 6 bases, the J end lost 4 bases, and 7 bases lay between the germline ends. CDR3 length: 11 amino acids. Here the CDR3 reads CSAQFGNTIYF. The CDR3 DNA is TGCAGTGCACAGTTCGGAAACACCATATATTTT.

The chain couples TRBV20-1 to TRBJ2-2, with 13 bases that match TRBD2. The CDR3 consists of 17 residues. The V segment lost 3 bases and the J segment 5 bases; nucleotides outside the gene matches: 9. CDR1 is DFQATT and CDR2 is SNEGSKA in the germline V gene (reference sequence). CDR3 region: CSASHRTGLAGTGELFF. CDR3 bases: TGCAGTGCTAGTCACCGAACGGGACTAGCGGGGACCGGGGAGCTGTTTTTT.

This clone is categorized as medium-sized. The chain links TRBV5-4 to TRBJ1-2, with 7 nucleotides matching TRBD1. The CDR3 length is 14 residues. Per the germline V gene, CDR1 is SGHNT and CDR2 is YYREEE (reference sequence). V was clipped by 0 bases and J by 5 bases; unmatched bases: 4. Written as DNA, the CDR3 is TGTGCCAGCAGCTTGGAAGGCAGGGGGTATGGCTACACCTTC. Amino acids: CASSLEGRGYGYTF.

There are many counts of this clone. V gene TRBV6-1 combines with J gene TRBJ2-2; D possibly corresponds to TRBD2 (6 bases). Germline CDR1 is MNHNS and CDR2 is SASEGT. This CDR3 has 13 residues. V lost 1 base and J lost 7, with 7 bases in between. The CDR3 coding sequence is TGTGCCAGCAGTGAAGGGAGGGGCGGGGAGCTGTTTTTT. This codes for CASSEGRGGELFF.

This clone was observed a handful of times. The chain couples TRBV25-1 to TRBJ1-4; D ambiguous. Between the trimmed V and J ends, which lost 5 bases and 8 bases, there was a span of 15 bases. From germline, CDR1 is MGHDK and CDR2 SYGVNS. The CDR3 is 14 residues long. CDR3: CASSTQAGREKLFF. The CDR3 nucleotides are TGTGCCAGCAGTACCCAAGCGGGTCGCGAAAAACTGTTTTTT.

V is TRBV5-5 and J is TRBJ2-3, with D possibly being TRBD1 or TRBD2 (5 bases each). Trimming took off 5 bases at V and 2 bases at J, with 12 bases between the two ends. CDR1 SGHKS and CDR2 YYEKEE come from the germline V gene (reference sequence). The CDR3 spans 14 residues. For the CDR3, the DNA is TGTGCCAGCAGTCGGGACCGCTCCACAGATACGCAGTATTTT. Translation gives CASSRDRSTDTQYF. Supplemented by reference TRBV5-5 and TRBJ2-3, the full variable domain reads DAGVTQSPTHLIKTRGQQVTLRCSPISGHKSVSWYQQVLGQGPQFIFQYYEKEERGRGNFPDRFSARQFPNYSSELNVNALLLGDSALYLCASSRDRSTDTQYFGPGTRLTVL.

The chain combines TRBV9 with TRBJ2-1; D perhaps matches TRBD2 (7 bases). Germline lookup yields CDR1 SGDLS and CDR2 YYNGEE. The germline V and J ends were trimmed by 4 bases and 5 bases, with 16 bases remaining between them. This CDR3 comprises 15 residues. CDR3 sequence (DNA): TGTGCCAGCAGCCCAACCGGGGGGCCAGACAATGAGCAGTTCTTC. Amino acid sequence: CASSPTGGPDNEQFF.

The chain employs TRBV24-1 and TRBJ1-5; D ambiguous. V was clipped by 4 bases and J by 3 bases, with 3 bases between them. The length of the CDR3 is 12 residues. CDR1 KGHDR and CDR2 SFDVKD come from the germline V gene. In nucleotides, the CDR3 is TGTGCCACCAGTGAGTCCAATCAGCCCCAGCATTTT. This translates into CATSESNQPQHF.

The genes are TRBV29-1 and TRBJ2-3; 12 bases agree with TRBD2. The V gene's germline CDR1 is SQVTM and CDR2 ANQGSEA. V trimming: 7 bases; J trimming: 1 base; junction bases outside the gene matches: 6. The CDR3 spans 15 residues. CDR3 sequence reads: CSAGPSGGGTDTQYF. CDR3 nucleotide sequence: TGCAGCGCTGGCCCTAGCGGGGGGGGCACAGATACGCAGTATTTT.

J is TRBJ1-3 and V is TRBV6-5; TRBD1 matches 9 bases. The V gene end was trimmed by 4 bases and the J gene end by 0 bases; junction bases not matched to a gene: 4. The germline V gene encodes CDR1 MNHEY and CDR2 SVGAGI. The CDR3 is 16 residues long. CDR3 region: CASSSDRGNSGNTIYF. DNA for the CDR3: TGTGCCAGCAGTTCGGACAGGGGAAACTCTGGAAACACCATATATTTT.

V is TRBV6-2 or TRBV6-3 and J is TRBJ2-3; D not certain. The V gene's germline CDR1 is MNHEY and CDR2 SVGEGT. V shed 0 bases and J shed 2 bases, with 6 bases lying between them. The CDR3 loop spans 14 amino acids. The CDR3 sequence: CASSYSPYTDTQYF. CDR3 DNA sequence: TGTGCCAGCAGTTACTCCCCTTACACAGATACGCAGTATTTT.

By its share, this clone is medium-sized (0.01 to 0.1%). J is TRBJ2-6 and V is TRBV7-9, with D possibly being TRBD1 (6 bases). Between the trimmed V and J ends, which lost 3 bases and 4 bases, there was a span of 16 bases. CDR1 and CDR2 from the germline V gene are SEHNR and FQNEAQ (reference sequence). This CDR3 has 17 residues. DNA for the CDR3: TGTGCCAGCAGCTTCACATACTCAGGGGCCGGGGCCAACGTCCTGACTTTC. It yields the protein CASSFTYSGAGANVLTF.